Each of the 21 T cell receptor beta chains below was sequenced from the same sample in a study of shared clonotypes between healthy human individuals. As defined, naive CD8 cells were CD45RO-negative and positively selected for CCR7, with terminally differentiated effector memory CD45RA+ cells excluded. The repertoire was sequenced with immunoSEQ multiplex PCR; TCRdb's copy has only in-frame clones and lacks some. Among hundreds of thousands of clones listed, approximately 96% were seen once. The sequenced sample was naive CD8+ T cells sorted from blood. These receptor sequences come from a woman aged 25 to 39 in good health.

The gene calls are TRBV6-5 and TRBJ2-2; D gene unclear. CDR3 length equals 16 residues. CDR1 and CDR2 (germline): MNHEY, SVGAGI. Trimming removed 0 bases at V and 1 base at J, with 9 bases between. The CDR3 DNA reads TGTGCCAGCAGTTACTCATTGGAGATGAACACCGGGGAGCTGTTTTTT. It encodes CASSYSLEMNTGELFF.

V usage is TRBV15 and J usage is TRBJ2-2, with D possibly being TRBD2 (6 bases). In germline, CDR1 is LNHNV, CDR2 YYDKDF (reference sequence). The CDR3 runs 17 residues. V gave up 0 bases and J gave up 2 bases, with 13 bases separating them. The CDR3 nucleotides read TGTGCCACCAGCAGAGACCGCACAGGACTAAACACCGGGGAGCTGTTTTTT. Protein: CATSRDRTGLNTGELFF.

The DNA of the CDR3 is TGTGCCAGCAGCTTTGATGGACTAAACAATGAGCAGTTCTTC. As protein: CASSFDGLNNEQFF. The genes are TRBV5-6 and TRBJ2-1; possibly TRBD2 for D (6 bases). Trimming left V 2 bases short and J 5 bases short, with 11 bases between. Germline CDR1 reads SGHDT; CDR2 reads YYEEEE. The CDR3 length is 14 residues. Variable domain in full (rest from reference TRBV5-6 and TRBJ2-1): DAGVTQSPTHLIKTRGQQVTLRCSPKSGHDTVSWYQQALGQGPQFIFQYYEEEERQRGNFPDRFSGHQFPNYSSELNVNALLLGDSALYLCASSFDGLNNEQFFGPGTRLTVL.

CDR3 loop: CASSQVVAGPSSYEQYF. The CDR3 region has the DNA TGCGCCAGCAGCCAAGTTGTTGCGGGCCCTAGCTCCTACGAGCAGTACTTC. The V gene is TRBV4-1, the J gene TRBJ2-7, with D possibly TRBD2 on 5 matching bases. Trimming cost V 1 base and J 0 bases, with 16 bases left between them. The CDR3 runs to 17 residues. The germline CDR1 and CDR2 sequences are MGHRA and YSYEKL.

This clone was counted a few times. The chain carries TRBV7-9 and TRBJ1-2; D ambiguous. Germline V lookup: CDR1 SEHNR, CDR2 FQNEAQ (reference sequence). CDR3 length: 12 residues. The V end was cut by 1 base, the J end by 6 bases, with 6 bases between. Here the CDR3 DNA reads TGTGCCAGCAGCTTAGTCCCGGATGGCTACACCTTC. It specifies CASSLVPDGYTF.

The table lists this clone with a count of one. The chain employs TRBV5-8 and TRBJ1-5; D possibly corresponds to TRBD1 (5 bases). Trimming shortened V by 5 bases and J by 0 bases, and 12 bases separated the two germline ends. The CDR3 is 15 residues long. Germline values: CDR1 SGHTS, CDR2 YDEGEE. CDR3 loop: CASSGGLASNQPQHF. CDR3 DNA: TGTGCCAGCAGTGGGGGTTTGGCTAGCAATCAGCCCCAGCATTTT.

The rearrangement links TRBV29-1 to TRBJ2-7; D perhaps matches TRBD1 (6 bases). V shed 5 bases and J shed 2 bases, with 13 bases lying between them. The CDR3 covers 13 residues. Germline CDR1 SQVTM, CDR2 ANQGSEA. The CDR3 nucleotides read TGCAGCGTTAGGGGGACACCTACCTACGAGCAGTACTTC. It yields the protein CSVRGTPTYEQYF.

The rearrangement uses TRBV5-6 and TRBJ1-6; the D is unclear. CDR1 and CDR2 (germline): SGHDT, YYEEEE. Trimming cost V 0 bases and J 0 bases, with 10 bases left between them. The length of the CDR3 is 17 residues. The CDR3 coding sequence is TGTGCCAGCAGCTTGGGGACCCGAGGCTCCTATAATTCACCCCTCCACTTT. Translating gives CASSLGTRGSYNSPLHF.

The rearrangement links TRBV28 to TRBJ1-1, with D possibly matching TRBD1 (6 bases). With 6 bases removed from V and 3 bases from J, the gap between germline ends came to 11 bases. The CDR3 loop spans 13 amino acids. The germline gives CDR1 MDHEN, CDR2 SYDVKM. The CDR3 loop reads CASRQQGDTEAFF. The DNA of the CDR3 is TGTGCCAGCAGACAACAGGGCGACACTGAAGCTTTCTTT.

V usage is TRBV19 and J usage is TRBJ2-7, with a tentative D call TRBD2 (5 bases). CDR1 LNHDA and CDR2 SQIVND come from the germline V gene (reference sequence). Trimming pared 5 bases from V and 3 bases from J, leaving 8 bases between. The CDR3 contains 12 residues. Written as DNA, the CDR3 is TGTGCCAGTAGTTACGGGGACTACGAGCAGTACTTC. This encodes CASSYGDYEQYF.

This sequence joins TRBV15 and TRBJ1-4; D is ambiguous. The CDR3 runs 16 residues. Germline V lookup: CDR1 LNHNV, CDR2 YYDKDF (reference sequence). V lost 1 base, J lost 0 bases, and 9 bases lay in between. CDR3: CATSRVKGTTNEKLFF. The CDR3 DNA sequence: TGTGCCACCAGCAGAGTGAAAGGTACAACTAATGAAAAACTGTTTTTT. The complete variable domain, with remaining parts taken from reference TRBV15 and TRBJ1-4, reads DAMVIQNPRYQVTQFGKPVTLSCSQTLNHNVMYWYQQKSSQAPKLLFHYYDKDFNNEADTPDNFQSRRPNTSFCFLDIRSPGLGDTAMYLCATSRVKGTTNEKLFFGSGTQLSVL.

The chain is built from TRBV11-2 and TRBJ1-5; D remains unclear. The CDR3 length is 15 residues. Trimming took 4 bases from V and 0 from J, leaving 10 bases between them. Germline CDR1 reads SGHAT; CDR2 reads FQNNGV. CDR3 DNA sequence: TGTGCCAGCAGCTATAGATCGGGTAGCAATCAGCCCCAGCATTTT. Translated: CASSYRSGSNQPQHF.

Concerning this clone itself: The same CDR3 can be traced to other DNA sequences in this sample. The chain links TRBV5-6 to TRBJ2-7; D uncertain. There are 14 residues in the CDR3. Between the trimmed V and J ends, which lost 0 bases and 2 bases, there was a span of 9 bases. From germline, CDR1 is SGHDT and CDR2 YYEEEE. CDR3 in DNA: TGTGCCAGCAGCTTGGGTTCCGGCGCCTACGAGCAGTACTTC. It codes for CASSLGSGAYEQYF.

J is TRBJ2-7 and V is TRBV4-1, with D hard to call. The germline V and J ends were trimmed by 1 base and 3 bases, with 19 bases remaining between them. This CDR3 spans 17 amino acids. The germline V gene has CDR1 MGHRA and CDR2 YSYEKL. CDR3 nucleotide sequence: TGCGCCAGCAGCCAAGGTAACAGTCTGGGTGGAGTCTACGAGCAGTACTTC. The encoded protein is CASSQGNSLGGVYEQYF.

The chain has TRBV19 and TRBJ2-7, with D perhaps given as TRBD1 or TRBD2 (5 bases each). Trimming removed 3 bases at V and 5 bases at J, with 11 bases between. CDR3 length: 13 residues. Per germline, CDR1 LNHDA and CDR2 SQIVND (reference sequence). The chain's CDR3 is CASSMGVIHEQYF. The DNA for the CDR3 is TGTGCCAGTAGTATGGGGGTAATCCACGAGCAGTACTTC.

The J gene is TRBJ2-5, the V gene TRBV28; 7 nucleotides match TRBD1. CDR3 length: 18 residues. V shed 6 bases and J 2 bases; nucleotides not matched to a gene: 18. The V gene's germline CDR1 is MDHEN and CDR2 SYDVKM. This CDR3 reads CASSLPTRGQIIQETQYF. In DNA form, the CDR3 reads TGTGCCAGCAGCCTACCTACCCGGGGACAGATTATTCAAGAGACCCAGTACTTC.

Remarks on this clone: This sample also contains other DNA sequences that code for the same CDR3. The chain links TRBV9 to TRBJ2-1; D is undetermined. V was pared by 2 bases and J by 1 base, with 4 bases between. This CDR3 region has 13 residues. Germline V gives CDR1 SGDLS, CDR2 YYNGEE. CDR3 in DNA: TGTGCCAGCAGCGTCACATCCTACAATGAGCAGTTCTTC. This gives the protein CASSVTSYNEQFF.

The genes are TRBV25-1 and TRBJ2-3; TRBD2 matches 15 bases. V was pared by 3 bases and J by 5 bases, with 0 bases of the junction left unmatched. The CDR3 sequence is 15 residues long. Germline loops: CDR1 MGHDK, CDR2 SYGVNS. CDR3 sequence (DNA): TGTGCCAGCAGTGAGGGACTAGCGGGAGGAGATACGCAGTATTTT. The encoded protein is CASSEGLAGGDTQYF.

The chain uses TRBV29-1 and TRBJ2-7; 11 bases map to TRBD2. Germline V gives CDR1 SQVTM, CDR2 ANQGSEA. The V gene end was trimmed by 6 bases and the J gene end by 2 bases; junction bases not matched to a gene: 6. The CDR3 has 14 residues. The CDR3 reads CSVGSTSGAYEQYF. DNA of the CDR3: TGCAGCGTGGGGTCGACTAGCGGGGCCTACGAGCAGTACTTC.

V gene TRBV9 combines with J gene TRBJ2-3; no clear D. The germline V gene has CDR1 SGDLS and CDR2 YYNGEE. CDR3 length: 18 residues. Trimming removed 0 bases at V and 0 bases at J, with 17 bases between. The CDR3 here is CASSVEWGSDLSTDTQYF. CDR3 DNA: TGTGCCAGCAGCGTAGAATGGGGATCAGACTTGAGCACAGATACGCAGTATTTT.

V and J are TRBV7-9 and TRBJ2-1; no clear D. The CDR3 contains 13 residues. Germline V gene data show CDR1 as SEHNR and CDR2 as FQNEAQ (reference sequence). V lost 5 bases and J 3 bases, leaving 8 bases between the germline ends. The CDR3 protein is CASSKSDYNEQFF. In nucleotides, the CDR3 is TGTGCCAGCAGCAAGTCTGACTACAATGAGCAGTTCTTC.